The entry below gives a single TCR beta chain sequence along with its context. The data were taken from a study of identical twins. The V gene's germline CDR1 is LNHNV and CDR2 YYDKDF (reference sequence). V lost 4 bases to trimming and J lost 7 bases; unmatched junction nucleotides: 11. This CDR3 contains 16 residues. TCRdb reprocessed the 5' RACE reads via MiXCR and lists one record per CDR3 protein. This repertoire shows around 960,000 distinct CDR3 sequences, 12% found once; its top ten account for under 2%. This same sample was also taken into another study, of yellow fever vaccine responses in identical twins.

This TCR was sampled from a woman aged 18-35 years in good health. This chain uses TRBV15 with TRBJ2-1, with 9 positions matching TRBD2. The sequenced sample consisted of PBMCs. The CDR3 region is CATSIGAGGAGNEQFF. The CDR3 DNA follows: TGTGCCACCAGCATTGGGGCGGGGGGGGCTGGAAATGAGCAGTTCTTC.